The 29 T cell receptor beta chains presented below share a single source sample, sequenced in a study of regulatory T cells in long-lasting Graves disease. Specified time point: newly diagnosed GD, antithyroid drugs for less than 3 months. The TCR library was prepared using RNA isolated from PBMCs. Library construction for TCR beta used iRepertoire HTBI primers and Arm-PCR of CDR3 regions. Using its own MiXCR run on the multiplex PCR reads, TCRdb lists one record per CDR3 protein. The sample includes over 500,000 distinct CDR3 sequences, roughly 16% seen only once; the top ten take 15% to 20%. The same sample was also used in a study of T cells in Graves' hyperthyroidism and ophthalmopathy.

Sample: peripheral blood mononuclear cells (PBMCs), taken at new diagnosis, from a patient treated with antithyroid drugs. These receptors were collected from a woman aged 30 to 39 with Graves disease.

This chain uses TRBV9 with TRBJ1-1, with D possibly being TRBD1 (5 bases). This CDR3 spans 14 amino acids. Germline assignment: CDR1 SGDLS and CDR2 YYNGEE. Deletions cut 5 bases from V and 3 bases from J, with 14 bases between. The CDR3 bases are TGTGCCAGCAGGGCAGGGAAAAGATACACTGAAGCTTTCTTT. Protein: CASRAGKRYTEAFF.

In this sample, this clonotype turned up a few times. CDR3 coding DNA: TGCAGTGCTAGCACTAGCGGGAGGGCGGGAGATACGCAGTATTTT. It specifies CSASTSGRAGDTQYF. This chain uses TRBV20-1 with TRBJ2-3, with 13 bases that match TRBD2. The J segment lost 5 bases and the V segment lost 3 bases, leaving 5 bases of the junction unmatched. CDR1 and CDR2 (germline): DFQATT, SNEGSKA (reference sequence). The CDR3 length is 15 residues.

The rearrangement links TRBV24-1 to TRBJ2-2, with 8 bases fitting TRBD1. V dropped 3 bases and J dropped 6; count of bases not matched to a gene: 5. The CDR3 has 15 residues. Per germline, CDR1 KGHDR and CDR2 SFDVKD. The CDR3 region is CATSDVTGGPGELFF. CDR3 bases: TGTGCCACCAGTGATGTCACAGGGGGGCCCGGGGAGCTGTTTTTT.

V usage is TRBV3-1 and J usage is TRBJ2-7; a weak D match, TRBD2 (5 bases). The CDR3 runs to 14 residues. V was shortened by 0 bases and J by 2 bases, with 8 bases between the two germline ends. Germline-derived CDR1 and CDR2 are LGHDT and YNNKEL (reference sequence). CDR3 coding DNA: TGTGCCAGCAGCCAAGAAACTAGACCCTACGAGCAGTACTTC. Protein: CASSQETRPYEQYF.

This clonotype has at least ten counts. V is TRBV29-1 and J is TRBJ2-7, with 10 bases aligning to TRBD2. V trimming: 6 bases; J trimming: 9 bases; junction bases outside the gene matches: 14. Germline V gene sequence: CDR1 SQVTM, CDR2 ANQGSEA. The CDR3 runs to 14 residues. CDR3 DNA sequence: TGCAGCGTGGGGGTAGCGGGAGGAGGAGACGCGCAGTACTTC. This codes for CSVGVAGGGDAQYF.

This clonotype was recorded at least ten times. The chain links TRBV20-1 to TRBJ1-1; tentative D call: TRBD1 (5 bases). Germline V lookup: CDR1 DFQATT, CDR2 SNEGSKA (reference sequence). CDR3 length: 15 amino acids. Trimming stripped 6 bases from V and 5 bases from J, with 22 bases between. The CDR3 sequence: CSAGPNSGGGTEAFF. DNA of the CDR3: TGCAGTGCAGGGCCAAATTCGGGGGGAGGGACTGAAGCTTTCTTT.

This clonotype has at least ten counts. The chain uses TRBV7-2 and TRBJ2-3; D not certain. CDR1 and CDR2 from the germline V gene are SGHTA and FQGNSA. The CDR3 is made up of 15 amino acids. V was shortened by 3 bases and J by 3 bases, with 13 bases between the two germline ends. The CDR3 region has the DNA TGTGCCAGCAGCTTTGAGCGCCTTGGGACAGATACGCAGTATTTT. It is translated as CASSFERLGTDTQYF.

The CDR3 DNA follows: TGTGCCAGCAGCTTAGCGAGCTTCGGAGGCCTTCTCCAAGAGACCCAGTACTTC. Translated: CASSLASFGGLLQETQYF. This chain uses TRBV7-9 with TRBJ2-5; a possible D gene is TRBD2 (5 bases). The germline CDR1 and CDR2 sequences are SEHNR and FQNEAQ (reference sequence). V was clipped by 0 bases and J by 1 base, with 18 bases between them. The CDR3 has 18 residues.

This clonotype has at least ten counts. DNA of the CDR3: TGTGCCAGCACCAGAGGGATCGTCTCAACAGGGTCGAACACTGAAGCTTTCTTT. Translated: CASTRGIVSTGSNTEAFF. This chain links TRBV6-1 with TRBJ1-1, with D possibly matching TRBD1 (6 bases). The CDR3 runs to 18 residues. Trimming took off 7 bases at V and 1 base at J, with 25 bases between the two ends. Germline V lookup: CDR1 MNHNS, CDR2 SASEGT.

The chain uses TRBV19 and TRBJ1-1; the match to TRBD1 covers 8 bases. The CDR3 length is 14 residues. In germline, CDR1 is LNHDA, CDR2 SQIVND (reference sequence). CDR3 region: CVTTRTGSNSEAFF. CDR3 nucleotides: TGTGTTACGACACGGACAGGGTCCAACTCTGAAGCTTTCTTT.

As concerns this clonotype: One end of the junction fails to match germline, which may point to a read error. The chain combines TRBV7-7 with TRBJ2-1; D not certain. The CDR3 sequence is 16 residues long. From germline, CDR1 is SSHAT and CDR2 FNYEAQ (reference sequence). The CDR3 DNA reads as TGTGCTAGCAGCACCGGTACTGCGCTCCCAAACAGTGAGCAGTTCTTC. This codes for CASSTGTALPNSEQFF.

This clonotype was picked up a small number of times. The chain links TRBV5-1 to TRBJ2-2; 7 bases match TRBD1. From germline, CDR1 is SGHRS and CDR2 YFSETQ. Unmatched junction bases numbered 9, after V lost 4 bases and J lost 0 bases. CDR3 length: 17 residues. CDR3 coding DNA: TGCGCCAGCAGCCCACGGACCGGGACAGCGAACACCGGGGAGCTGTTTTTT. Translating gives CASSPRTGTANTGELFF.

V and J are TRBV3-1 and TRBJ1-6; a weak D match, TRBD1 (5 bases). V lost 0 bases to trimming and J lost 9 bases, with 12 bases between them. Germline assignment: CDR1 LGHDT and CDR2 YNNKEL (reference sequence). The CDR3 runs 15 residues. CDR3 sequence: CASSQEAIQGSPLHF. Written as DNA, the CDR3 is TGTGCCAGCAGCCAAGAGGCTATTCAGGGTTCACCCCTCCACTTT.

This clonotype was observed at least ten times. The chain combines TRBV27 with TRBJ1-1; D gene unclear. This CDR3 comprises 14 residues. From germline, CDR1 is MNHEY and CDR2 SMNVEV (reference sequence). Trimming left V 6 bases short and J 2 bases short, with 13 bases between. In nucleotides, the CDR3 is TGTGCCAGCAGCCGAGGGTTTAGAAACACTGAAGCTTTCTTT. Translation gives CASSRGFRNTEAFF.

Turning to this clonotype: A much larger clonotype is one base distant, so this may be a read error. The chain carries TRBV28 and TRBJ2-7; the match to TRBD1 covers 7 bases. Germline V gene lookup returns CDR1 MDHEN and CDR2 SYDVKM. The CDR3 spans 12 residues. The CDR3 DNA reads as TGTACCACCCGACAGGGCACCTACGAGCAGTACTTC. This sequence encodes CTTRQGTYEQYF.

The chain links TRBV20-1 to TRBJ2-3, with 10 bases identical to TRBD2. Germline V gene sequence: CDR1 DFQATT, CDR2 SNEGSKA (reference sequence). CDR3 length: 15 residues. V lost 6 bases, J lost 3 bases, and 9 bases stayed unmatched. CDR3 protein: CSAGSSGSRTDTQYF. CDR3 bases: TGCAGTGCCGGATCTAGCGGGAGTAGGACAGATACGCAGTATTTT.

On this clonotype: One base away lies a much larger clone, so this may be a sequencing read error. The CDR3 does not close with the conserved phenylalanine or tryptophan, likely indicating a read error. The rearrangement links TRBV6-2 or TRBV6-3 to TRBJ2-7; 11 bases map to TRBD2. The CDR3 runs to 15 residues. Germline CDR1 MNHEY, CDR2 SVGEGT. V trimming: 5 bases; J trimming: 2 bases; junction bases outside the gene matches: 5. The CDR3: CASSEPGLAAYEQYL. The CDR3, as DNA: TGTGCCAGCAGTGAACCGGGACTAGCGGCCTACGAGCAGTACCTC.

This clonotype was counted many times. The chain links TRBV28 to TRBJ2-3; no clear D. Germline values: CDR1 MDHEN, CDR2 SYDVKM. V dropped 2 bases and J dropped 4 bases, with 13 bases sitting between them. The CDR3 consists of 15 residues. The CDR3, as DNA: TGTGCCAGCAGTTTAGAGGTAGTCTCCGCAGATACGCAGTATTTT. Its protein is CASSLEVVSADTQYF.

This clonotype was recorded a few times. The chain links TRBV20-1 to TRBJ1-5; D is possibly TRBD1 (5 bases). The ends were cut back, 2 bases at V and 7 bases at J, with 12 bases in the middle. Germline CDR1 is DFQATT and CDR2 is SNEGSKA (reference sequence). CDR3 length: 13 amino acids. This CDR3 is CSARTGGAQPQHF. Written as DNA, the CDR3 is TGCAGTGCTAGAACAGGTGGGGCGCAGCCCCAGCATTTT.

At least ten counts were recorded for this clonotype. This chain links TRBV7-2 with TRBJ1-6; the D gene is possibly TRBD1 (6 bases). The germline CDR1 and CDR2 sequences are SGHTA and FQGNSA. The CDR3 contains 15 residues. The germline V and J ends were trimmed by 5 bases and 7 bases, with 15 bases remaining between them. The CDR3 is CASSQADSLNSPLHF. In nucleotides, the CDR3 is TGTGCCAGCAGCCAAGCGGACAGCTTGAATTCACCCCTCCACTTT.

The V and J genes are TRBV19 and TRBJ1-5, with D tentatively TRBD1 (5 bases). The CDR3 runs 15 residues. V lost 3 bases, J lost 0 bases, and 9 bases lay in between. The germline gives CDR1 LNHDA, CDR2 SQIVND (reference sequence). The CDR3 DNA follows: TGTGCCAGTAGTATCGTCGGGGGTAGCAATCAGCCCCAGCATTTT. This translates into CASSIVGGSNQPQHF.

The chain has TRBV7-9 and TRBJ2-1; D tentatively reads TRBD1 or TRBD2 (6 bases each). Trimming shortened V by 8 bases and J by 6 bases, and 20 bases separated the two germline ends. The CDR3 has 15 residues. CDR1 and CDR2 (germline): SEHNR, FQNEAQ (reference sequence). The CDR3 DNA follows: TGTGCCAGCGGGGACGACAGTACGGGGGCCAATGAGCAGTTCTTC. Amino acids: CASGDDSTGANEQFF. The full variable domain, with the rest looked up from reference TRBV7-9 and TRBJ2-1, is DTGVSQNPRHKITKRGQNVTFRCDPISEHNRLYWYRQTLGQGPEFLTYFQNEAQLEKSRLLSDRFSAERPKGSFSTLEIQRTEQGDSAMYLCASGDDSTGANEQFFGPGTRLTVL.

This clonotype has just a few counts. The rearrangement links TRBV12-3 or TRBV12-4 to TRBJ2-6; 12 bases align to TRBD2. The CDR3 loop spans 17 amino acids. The V segment lost 7 bases and the J segment 3 bases; nucleotides outside the gene matches: 7. The CDR3 loop is CASKNLAGGLGANVLTF. The CDR3 region has the DNA TGTGCCAGCAAAAACCTAGCGGGAGGGCTTGGGGCCAACGTCCTGACTTTC.

This clonotype came up many times. V usage is TRBV7-2 and J usage is TRBJ1-5; D perhaps matches TRBD1 (5 bases). The CDR3 extends over 13 amino acids. The V gene's germline CDR1 is SGHTA and CDR2 FQGNSA. CDR3 loop: CATDEGFNQPQHF. The CDR3 DNA follows: TGTGCTACGGACGAGGGGTTCAATCAGCCCCAGCATTTT.

This clonotype was counted at least ten times. V and J are TRBV7-2 and TRBJ2-1; D remains unclear. The V gene lost 6 bases and the J gene lost 2 bases, with 14 bases spanning the gap. The CDR3 covers 15 residues. Germline V lookup: CDR1 SGHTA, CDR2 FQGNSA. CDR3 sequence reads: CASSQDSSTYNEQFF. Here the CDR3 DNA reads TGTGCCAGCAGTCAAGATAGCTCAACCTACAATGAGCAGTTCTTC.

The CDR3 DNA reads TGTGCCAGCAGTGGATGGGACTCTGGGGCCAACGTCCTGACTTTC. Its translation: CASSGWDSGANVLTF. The chain has TRBV6-1 and TRBJ2-6; D not certain. The V gene's germline CDR1 is MNHNS and CDR2 SASEGT. Deletions cut 4 bases from V and 0 bases from J, with 7 bases between. This CDR3 spans 15 amino acids.

The chain has TRBV18 and TRBJ2-7; D gene ambiguous. Germline V lookup: CDR1 KGHSH, CDR2 LQKENI. The CDR3 is 15 residues long. V was pared by 5 bases and J by 0 bases, with 14 bases between. The CDR3 bases are TGTGCCAGCTCAGACGAATTCGCACGCTCCTACGAGCAGTACTTC. Its translation is CASSDEFARSYEQYF.

In this sample, this clonotype turned up many times. The chain combines TRBV6-1 with TRBJ1-5, with a weak D call TRBD1 (5 bases). The CDR3 consists of 15 residues. Germline loops: CDR1 MNHNS, CDR2 SASEGT. Trimming cost V 6 bases and J 6 bases, with 18 bases left between them. This CDR3 is CASSPLGGNGQPQHF. CDR3 coding DNA: TGTGCCAGCAGCCCCCTCGGGGGTAATGGTCAGCCCCAGCATTTT.

There are many counts of this clonotype. The J gene is TRBJ1-1, the V gene TRBV11-2; no clear D. The CDR3 loop spans 11 amino acids. Germline CDR1 is SGHAT and CDR2 is FQNNGV. Trimming stripped 0 bases from V and 8 bases from J, with 4 bases between. CDR3 protein: CASSLEVEAFF. DNA of the CDR3: TGTGCCAGCAGCTTAGAGGTCGAAGCTTTCTTT.